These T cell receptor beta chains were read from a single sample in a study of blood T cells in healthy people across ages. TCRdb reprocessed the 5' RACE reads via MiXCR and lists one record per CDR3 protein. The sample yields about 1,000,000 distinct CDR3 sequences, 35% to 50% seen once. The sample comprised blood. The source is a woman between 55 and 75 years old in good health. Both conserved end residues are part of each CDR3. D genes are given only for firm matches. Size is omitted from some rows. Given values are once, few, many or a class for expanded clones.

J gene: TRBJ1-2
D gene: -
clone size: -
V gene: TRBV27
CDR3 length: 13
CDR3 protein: CASRAAANYGYTF
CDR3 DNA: TGTGCCAGCAGGGCAGCAGCTAACTATGGCTACACCTTC

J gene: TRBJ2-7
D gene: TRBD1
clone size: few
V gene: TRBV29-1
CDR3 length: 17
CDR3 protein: CSGFWDSGIQNGYEQYF
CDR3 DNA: TGCAGCGGATTTTGGGACAGCGGTATACAAAATGGCTACGAGCAGTACTTC

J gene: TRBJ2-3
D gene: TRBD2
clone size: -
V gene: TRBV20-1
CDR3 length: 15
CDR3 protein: CSARGGLPHTDTQYF
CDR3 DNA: TGCAGTGCTAGAGGGGGACTACCGCACACAGATACGCAGTATTTT

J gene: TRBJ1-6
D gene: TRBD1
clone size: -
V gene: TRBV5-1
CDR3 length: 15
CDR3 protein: CASSRGTGEVSPLHF
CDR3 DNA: TGCGCCAGCAGCCGCGGGACAGGGGAAGTCTCACCCCTCCACTTT

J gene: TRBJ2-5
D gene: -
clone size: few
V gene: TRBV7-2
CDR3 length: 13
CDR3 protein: CASSFKGTETQYF
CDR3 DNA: TGTGCCAGCAGCTTTAAGGGTACGGAGACCCAGTACTTC

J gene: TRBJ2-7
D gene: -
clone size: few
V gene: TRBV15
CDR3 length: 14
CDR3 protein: CATSRLGGSYEQYF
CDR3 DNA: TGTGCCACCAGCAGACTCGGAGGGTCCTACGAGCAGTACTTC

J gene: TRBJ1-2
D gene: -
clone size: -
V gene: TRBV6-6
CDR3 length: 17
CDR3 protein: CASSPTIDGGTNYGYTF
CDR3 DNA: TGTGCCAGCAGCCCAACGATCGACGGGGGAACTAACTATGGCTACACCTTC

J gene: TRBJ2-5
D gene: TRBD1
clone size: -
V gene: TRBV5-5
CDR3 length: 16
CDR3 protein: CASSSPRTGFGETQYF
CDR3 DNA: TGTGCCAGCAGCTCCCCCCGGACAGGGTTCGGGGAGACCCAGTACTTC

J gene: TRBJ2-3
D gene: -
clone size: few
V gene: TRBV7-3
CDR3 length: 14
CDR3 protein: CASSAGQGTDTQYF
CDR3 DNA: TGTGCCAGCAGCGCAGGACAAGGCACAGATACGCAGTATTTT

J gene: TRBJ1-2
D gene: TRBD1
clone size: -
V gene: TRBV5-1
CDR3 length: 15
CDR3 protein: CASSNWTGGVYGYTF
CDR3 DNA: TGCGCCAGCAGCAACTGGACAGGGGGCGTCTATGGCTACACCTTC

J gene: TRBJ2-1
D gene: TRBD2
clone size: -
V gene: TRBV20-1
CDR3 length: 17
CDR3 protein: CSARIPFSGRSYNEQFF
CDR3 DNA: TGCAGTGCTAGAATTCCATTCAGCGGGAGGTCCTACAATGAGCAGTTCTTC

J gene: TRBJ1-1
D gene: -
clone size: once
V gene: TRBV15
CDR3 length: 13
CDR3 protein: CATGEDLDTEAFF
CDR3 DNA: TGTGCCACAGGAGAGGATTTGGACACTGAAGCTTTCTTT

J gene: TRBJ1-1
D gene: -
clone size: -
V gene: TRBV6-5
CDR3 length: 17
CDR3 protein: CASSYGDRRTSNTEAFF
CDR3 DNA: TGTGCCAGCAGTTACGGCGACAGAAGAACCTCGAACACTGAAGCTTTCTTT

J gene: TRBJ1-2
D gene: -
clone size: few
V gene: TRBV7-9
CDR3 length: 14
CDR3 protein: CASSLKGGGNGYTF
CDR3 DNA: TGTGCCAGCAGCTTAAAAGGGGGAGGGAATGGCTACACCTTC

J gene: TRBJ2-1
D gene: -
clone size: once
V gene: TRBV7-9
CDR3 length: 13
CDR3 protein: CASSLEPANEQFF
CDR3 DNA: TGTGCCAGCAGCTTAGAGCCGGCCAATGAGCAGTTCTTC

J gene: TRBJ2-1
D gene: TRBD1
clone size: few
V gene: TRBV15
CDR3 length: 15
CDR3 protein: CATRTGDREYNEQFF
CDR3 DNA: TGTGCCACCAGGACAGGGGACCGGGAATACAATGAGCAGTTCTTC

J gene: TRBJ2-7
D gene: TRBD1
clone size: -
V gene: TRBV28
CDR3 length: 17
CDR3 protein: CASSLSPARTGMHEQYF
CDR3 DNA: TGTGCCAGCAGTTTAAGTCCCGCCAGGACAGGGATGCACGAGCAGTACTTC

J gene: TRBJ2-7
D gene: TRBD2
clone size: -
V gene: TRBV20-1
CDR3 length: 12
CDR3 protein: CSVLAGVGEQYF
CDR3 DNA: TGCAGTGTCCTAGCGGGAGTGGGCGAGCAGTACTTC

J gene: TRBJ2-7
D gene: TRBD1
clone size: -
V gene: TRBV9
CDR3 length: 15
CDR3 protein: CASSVEDRDRGEQYF
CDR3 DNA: TGTGCCAGCAGCGTAGAAGACAGGGATCGGGGCGAGCAGTACTTC

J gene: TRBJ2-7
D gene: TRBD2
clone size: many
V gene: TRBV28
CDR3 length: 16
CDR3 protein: CASSRLAGVFLDEQYF
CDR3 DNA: TGTGCCAGCAGCCGGCTAGCGGGAGTGTTTCTCGACGAGCAGTACTTC

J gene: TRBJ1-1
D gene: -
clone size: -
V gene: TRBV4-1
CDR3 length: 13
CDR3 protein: CASSLTREGKAFF
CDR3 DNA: TGCGCCAGCAGCCTAACGCGGGAAGGGAAAGCTTTCTTT

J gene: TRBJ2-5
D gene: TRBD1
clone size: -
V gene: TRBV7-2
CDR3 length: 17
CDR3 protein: CASSLTGTGVGQETQYF
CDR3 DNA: TGTGCCAGCAGCTTAACCGGGACAGGGGTGGGGCAAGAGACCCAGTACTTC

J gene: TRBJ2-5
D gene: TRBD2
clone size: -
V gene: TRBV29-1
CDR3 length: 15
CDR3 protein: CSVVGGGAAGETQYF
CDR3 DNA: TGCAGCGTTGTGGGGGGAGGGGCGGCTGGGGAGACCCAGTACTTC

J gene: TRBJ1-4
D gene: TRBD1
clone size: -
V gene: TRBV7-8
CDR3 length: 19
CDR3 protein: CASSQRDVAVGGYEGKLFF
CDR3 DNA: TGTGCCAGCAGCCAGCGAGACGTGGCTGTAGGGGGCTATGAGGGAAAACTGTTTTTT

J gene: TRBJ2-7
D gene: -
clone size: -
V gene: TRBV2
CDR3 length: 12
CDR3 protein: CASSGDIYEQYF
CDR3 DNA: TGTGCCAGCAGTGGGGACATATACGAGCAGTACTTC

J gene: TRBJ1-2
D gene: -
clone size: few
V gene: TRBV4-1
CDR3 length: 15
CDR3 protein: CASSQGSVINYGYTF
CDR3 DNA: TGCGCCAGCAGCCAAGGTTCGGTTATCAACTATGGCTACACCTTC

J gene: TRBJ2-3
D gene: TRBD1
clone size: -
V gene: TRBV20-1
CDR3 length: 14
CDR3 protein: CSAPTGQGWGTQYF
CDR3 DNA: TGCAGTGCTCCTACCGGACAGGGCTGGGGTACGCAGTATTTT

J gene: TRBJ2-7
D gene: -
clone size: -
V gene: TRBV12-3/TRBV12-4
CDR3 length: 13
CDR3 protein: CASSIVSSNEQYF
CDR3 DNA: TGTGCCAGCAGCATAGTTAGCTCCAATGAGCAGTACTTC

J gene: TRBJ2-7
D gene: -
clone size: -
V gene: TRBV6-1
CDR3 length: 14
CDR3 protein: CASITGWFSYEQYF
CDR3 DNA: TGTGCCAGCATTACAGGGTGGTTCTCCTACGAGCAGTACTTC

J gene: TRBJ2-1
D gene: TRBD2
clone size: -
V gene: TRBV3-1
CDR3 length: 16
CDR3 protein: CASSPLAGEFRNEQFF
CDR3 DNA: TGTGCCAGCAGCCCTCTAGCGGGAGAATTTCGCAACGAGCAGTTCTTC

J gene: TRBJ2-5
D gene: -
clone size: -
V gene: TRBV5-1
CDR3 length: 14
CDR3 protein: CASSLAGTAREQYF
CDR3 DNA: TGCGCCAGCAGCTTGGCCGGGACCGCGAGGGAGCAGTACTTC

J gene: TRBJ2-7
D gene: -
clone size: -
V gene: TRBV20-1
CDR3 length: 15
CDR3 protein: CSARDLGANPYEQYF
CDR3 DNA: TGCAGTGCTAGAGATCTGGGGGCTAACCCTTACGAGCAGTACTTC

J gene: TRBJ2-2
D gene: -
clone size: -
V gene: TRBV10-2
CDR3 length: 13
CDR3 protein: CASTGVATGELFF
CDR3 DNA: TGCGCCAGCACTGGAGTAGCTACCGGGGAGCTGTTTTTT

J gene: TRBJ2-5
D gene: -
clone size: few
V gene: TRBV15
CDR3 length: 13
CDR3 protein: CATSRGGKETQYF
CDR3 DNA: TGTGCCACCAGCAGAGGAGGGAAAGAGACCCAGTACTTC

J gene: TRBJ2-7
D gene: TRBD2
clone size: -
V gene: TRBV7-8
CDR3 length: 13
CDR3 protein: CASSVDPTSGRYF
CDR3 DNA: TGTGCCAGCAGCGTAGATCCGACTAGCGGGAGGTACTTC

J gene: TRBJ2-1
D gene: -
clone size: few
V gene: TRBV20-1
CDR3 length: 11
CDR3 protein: CSGPMGNEQFF
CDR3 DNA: TGCAGTGGCCCTATGGGAAATGAGCAGTTCTTC

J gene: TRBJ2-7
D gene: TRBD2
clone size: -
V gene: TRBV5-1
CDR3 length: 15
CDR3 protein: CASSPSGSVLYEQYF
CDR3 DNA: TGCGCCAGCAGCCCTAGCGGGAGTGTTCTCTACGAGCAGTACTTC

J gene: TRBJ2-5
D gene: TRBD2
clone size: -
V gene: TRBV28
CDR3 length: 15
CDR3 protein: CASSFPGRDEETQYF
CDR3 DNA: TGTGCCAGCAGTTTCCCCGGGAGGGATGAAGAGACCCAGTACTTC

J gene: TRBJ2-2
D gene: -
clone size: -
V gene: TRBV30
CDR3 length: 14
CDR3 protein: CAWSITSGTGELFF
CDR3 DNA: TGTGCCTGGAGCATAACGAGTGGCACCGGGGAGCTGTTTTTT

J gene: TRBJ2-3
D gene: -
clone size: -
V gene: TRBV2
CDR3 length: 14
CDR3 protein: CASSELARTDTQYF
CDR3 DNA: TGTGCCAGCAGTGAACTAGCGAGGACAGATACGCAGTATTTT

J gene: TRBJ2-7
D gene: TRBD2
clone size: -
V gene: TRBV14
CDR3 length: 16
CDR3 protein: CASSQDKVGLAGEQYF
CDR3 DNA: TGTGCCAGCAGCCAAGATAAAGTCGGACTAGCGGGCGAGCAGTACTTC

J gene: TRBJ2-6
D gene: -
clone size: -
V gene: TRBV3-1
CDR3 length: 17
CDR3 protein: CASSQGQTISGANVLTF
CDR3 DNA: TGTGCCAGCAGCCAAGGACAGACCATCTCTGGGGCCAACGTCCTGACTTTC

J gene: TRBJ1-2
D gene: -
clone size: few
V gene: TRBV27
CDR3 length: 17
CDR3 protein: CASSLTPQAGLTYGYTF
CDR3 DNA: TGTGCCAGCAGTTTAACCCCACAGGCCGGACTTACCTATGGCTACACCTTC

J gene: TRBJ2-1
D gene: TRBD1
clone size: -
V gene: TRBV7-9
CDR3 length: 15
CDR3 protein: CASSTGQGTRGVQFF
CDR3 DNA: TGTGCCAGCAGCACCGGACAGGGGACCCGGGGTGTGCAGTTCTTC

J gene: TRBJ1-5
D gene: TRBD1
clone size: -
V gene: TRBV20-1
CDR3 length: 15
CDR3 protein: CSARQGGRTNQPQHF
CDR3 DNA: TGCAGTGCAAGACAGGGGGGGCGGACCAATCAGCCCCAGCATTTT